Shown below are 8 T cell receptor beta chains from a single sample sequenced in a study of blood T cell repertoires in COVID-19. Clones were read by immunoSEQ multiplex PCR, and TCRdb kept only the in-frame ones, dropping some. This sample has over 200,000 clones; about 93% occur once, and the top ten carry 0.82%. Input material: peripheral blood. The source of these receptors is a man aged 55 to 70 with COVID-19, enrolled during active disease.

The rearrangement links TRBV28 to TRBJ2-6; 7 positions match TRBD1. V shed 5 bases, J shed 4 bases, and the junction held 5 bases outside the gene matches. Germline CDR1 MDHEN, CDR2 SYDVKM. This CDR3 is 15 amino acids long. DNA for the CDR3: TGTGCCAGCAGTCAGACAGGGACGGGGGCCAACGTCCTGACTTTC. It translates to CASSQTGTGANVLTF. Full variable domain (rest looked up from reference TRBV28 and TRBJ2-6): DVKVTQSSRYLVKRTGEKVFLECVQDMDHENMFWYRQDPGLGLRLIYFSYDVKMKEKGDIPEGYSVSREKKERFSLILESASTNQTSMYLCASSQTGTGANVLTFGAGSRLTVL.

The gene calls are TRBV11-2 and TRBJ2-2; D possibly corresponds to TRBD1 (6 bases). The germline V gene encodes CDR1 SGHAT and CDR2 FQNNGV. V lost 5 bases to trimming and J lost 5 bases, with 18 bases between them. The CDR3 loop spans 16 amino acids. The CDR3 here is CASSRLQGHGTGELFF. The CDR3 DNA reads TGTGCCAGCAGCCGATTACAGGGACATGGGACCGGGGAGCTGTTTTTT.

The chain couples TRBV7-8 to TRBJ2-4; D gene unclear. This CDR3 comprises 15 residues. The germline V and J ends were trimmed by 1 base and 2 bases, with 9 bases remaining between them. Germline V gene sequence: CDR1 SGHVS, CDR2 FQNEAQ. The CDR3 loop is CASSLVAGSKNIQYF. CDR3 DNA sequence: TGTGCCAGCAGCTTAGTGGCAGGCTCCAAAAACATTCAGTACTTC.

The rearrangement links TRBV2 to TRBJ2-1, with TRBD1 identical over 8 bases. CDR1 is SNHLY and CDR2 is FYNNEI in the germline V gene. V dropped 7 bases and J dropped 6; count of bases not matched to a gene: 5. The CDR3 is 13 amino acids. DNA of the CDR3: TGTGCCAGCAACGGACAGGGACTCAATGAGCAGTTCTTC. Amino acid sequence: CASNGQGLNEQFF.

This clone showed up just a few times. The chain couples TRBV4-1 to TRBJ1-1; perhaps TRBD1 as D (6 bases). V lost 8 bases and J lost 4, with 14 bases in between. Germline lookup yields CDR1 MGHRA and CDR2 YSYEKL. The CDR3 covers 13 residues. CDR3 loop: CASAIGGFTEAFF. As DNA, the CDR3 is TGCGCCAGCGCAATAGGGGGTTTCACTGAAGCTTTCTTT.

V usage is TRBV19 and J usage is TRBJ1-4; D is unclear. Trimming took off 6 bases at V and 0 bases at J, with 8 bases between the two ends. The CDR3 sequence is 14 residues long. Germline-derived CDR1 and CDR2 are LNHDA and SQIVND (reference sequence). In nucleotides, the CDR3 is TGTGCCAGTAGAGACTCCCCAACTAATGAAAAACTGTTTTTT. It is translated as CASRDSPTNEKLFF.

This CDR3 is CAGTPGVTGELFF. The DNA of the CDR3 is TGTGCCGGCACACCGGGGGTCACCGGGGAGCTGTTTTTT. This rearrangement joins TRBV30 to TRBJ2-2, with a possible D match to TRBD2 (6 bases). The CDR3 is made up of 13 amino acids. The germline gives CDR1 GTSNPN, CDR2 SVGIG (reference sequence). V lost 8 bases and J 4 bases, leaving 14 bases between the germline ends.

This rearrangement joins TRBV4-2 to TRBJ2-5; 14 nucleotides agree with TRBD2. Losses at the gene ends were 1 base for V and 5 bases for J; bases not matched to a gene: 6. CDR1 is LGHNA, CDR2 YNFKEQ, per germline. The CDR3 is 17 amino acids. This CDR3 is CASSQGTSGGPSETQYF. The DNA for the CDR3 is TGTGCCAGCAGCCAAGGGACTAGCGGGGGGCCGTCGGAGACCCAGTACTTC.